Described below is a single T cell receptor (beta chain) sequence and its context. This table comes from immunoSEQ multiplex PCR, and its TCRdb copy is limited to in-frame clones, with some not included. There are some 300,000 clones in the sample; approximately 85% occur only once, and 1% lies in the top ten. These data are taken from a study of blood T cell repertoires in COVID-19. Study information: Acute and convalescent COVID-19 specimens originated in the United States, Italy and Spain. PBMCs, B-cell-depleted T cells, or T cells provided the cDNA or gDNA that made up the material.

This CDR3 comprises 14 residues. The V and J ends lost 4 bases and 5 bases, in that order; junction bases with no gene match: 7. Germline V gene data show CDR1 as SGDLS and CDR2 as YYNGEE. The V call is TRBV9, the J call TRBJ2-7; 9 bases agree with TRBD1. Sequenced sample: PBMCs or T cells enriched from blood (not recorded which). The sequence derives from a woman aged 25 to 45 who had recovered from COVID-19. Here the CDR3 DNA reads TGTGCCAGCAGCCTTGGGACAGGGTCCCACGAGCAGTACTTC. It translates to CASSLGTGSHEQYF.